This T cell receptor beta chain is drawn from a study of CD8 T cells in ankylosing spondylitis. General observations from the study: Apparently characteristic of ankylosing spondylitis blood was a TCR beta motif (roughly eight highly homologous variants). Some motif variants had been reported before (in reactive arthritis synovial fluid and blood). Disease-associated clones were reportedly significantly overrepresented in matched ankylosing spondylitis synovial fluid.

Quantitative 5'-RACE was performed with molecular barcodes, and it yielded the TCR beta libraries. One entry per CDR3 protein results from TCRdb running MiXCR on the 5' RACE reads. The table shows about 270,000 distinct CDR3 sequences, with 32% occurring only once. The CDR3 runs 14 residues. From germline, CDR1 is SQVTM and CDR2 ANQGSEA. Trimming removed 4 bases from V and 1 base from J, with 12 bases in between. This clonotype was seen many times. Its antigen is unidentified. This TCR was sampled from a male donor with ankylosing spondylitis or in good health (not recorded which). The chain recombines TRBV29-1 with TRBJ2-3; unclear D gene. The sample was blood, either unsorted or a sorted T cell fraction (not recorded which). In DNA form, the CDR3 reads TGCAGCGTTGGAACCCTCGCTCGCACAGATACGCAGTATTTT. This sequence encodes CSVGTLARTDTQYF.